This entry lists 13 T cell receptor beta chains sequenced from one sample in a study of blood T cell repertoires in COVID-19 (dated by TCRdb to 2018 to 2021). Libraries were built with the immunoSEQ multiplex PCR assay. This immuneACCESS table, as held by TCRdb, lists in-frame sequences with V and J called but not all clones. Of the missing ones, under half trace to an unresolved V gene in checked studies; the others have no known cause. The sample profile shows hundreds of thousands of clones; 86% of them were found once. Of the sample, about 2.2% falls within the top ten clones. Input material: peripheral blood. The receptors stem from a woman between 25 and 40 years old who had recovered from COVID-19.

The chain has TRBV28 and TRBJ1-5; a weak D match, TRBD1 (6 bases). Germline V gives CDR1 MDHEN, CDR2 SYDVKM. V gave up 2 bases and J gave up 6 bases, with 11 bases separating them. This CDR3 has 14 amino acids. The CDR3 nucleotides are TGTGCCAGCAGTTTAGGGGGGGGCGGTCAGCCCCAGCATTTT. It is translated as CASSLGGGGQPQHF.

This chain uses TRBV7-2 with TRBJ2-2, with 7 bases that match TRBD1. The CDR3 runs to 15 residues. V trimming: 6 bases; J trimming: 0 bases; junction bases outside the gene matches: 4. From germline, CDR1 is SGHTA and CDR2 FQGNSA. The CDR3 region has the DNA TGTGCCAGCAGGACCGGGACAGCGAACACCGGGGAGCTGTTTTTT. It specifies CASRTGTANTGELFF.

V is TRBV5-6 and J is TRBJ1-2; tentative D call: TRBD1 (5 bases). In germline, CDR1 is SGHDT, CDR2 YYEEEE. V lost 3 bases and J 6 bases, leaving 18 bases between the germline ends. The CDR3 consists of 15 residues. The chain's CDR3 is CASSSYRRVAHGYTF. The DNA of the CDR3 is TGTGCCAGCAGCTCTTACCGCAGGGTCGCGCATGGCTACACCTTC.

The V gene is TRBV6-5, the J gene TRBJ1-5, with D possibly matching TRBD1 (5 bases). The germline V gene encodes CDR1 MNHEY and CDR2 SVGAGI. V lost 8 bases to trimming and J lost 5 bases, with 19 bases between them. CDR3 length equals 15 residues. CDR3 DNA: TGTGCCAGCGGTAGGGGTTCCGGCGGGGATCAGCCCCAGCATTTT. This encodes CASGRGSGGDQPQHF.

CDR3 loop: CASSSLRDRGELFF. DNA of the CDR3: TGTGCCAGCAGTTCACTTAGGGACAGGGGGGAGCTGTTTTTT. The chain couples TRBV11-2 to TRBJ2-2; 8 bases fit TRBD1. This CDR3 spans 14 amino acids. Looked up from germline, CDR1 is SGHAT and CDR2 is FQNNGV. The junction had 8 bases not matched to a gene; V was cut back by 6 bases and J by 8 bases.

This rearrangement joins TRBV7-3 to TRBJ2-2, with 7 positions matching TRBD1. V dropped 5 bases and J dropped 3; count of bases not matched to a gene: 9. This CDR3 region has 16 residues. Looked up from germline, CDR1 is SGHTA and CDR2 is FQGTGA. CDR3 sequence: CASSPPGGRDTGELFF. Here the CDR3 DNA reads TGTGCCAGCAGCCCCCCAGGGGGTCGGGACACCGGGGAGCTGTTTTTT. The full variable domain, in which reference TRBV7-3 and TRBJ2-2 provide the parts outside the CDR3, is GAGVSQTPSNKVTEKGKYVELRCDPISGHTALYWYRQSLGQGPEFLIYFQGTGAADDSGLPNDRFFAVRPEGSVSTLKIQRTERGDSAVYLCASSPPGGRDTGELFFGEGSRLTVL.

The chain links TRBV2 to TRBJ2-2; weak D call: TRBD1 (6 bases). The V gene's germline CDR1 is SNHLY and CDR2 FYNNEI. V was trimmed by 10 bases and J by 5 bases, leaving 17 bases between them. The CDR3 consists of 14 residues. The CDR3 nucleotides are TGTGCCACCCAATCCGGTGGACAGACCGGGGAGCTGTTTTTT. Amino acids: CATQSGGQTGELFF.

V is TRBV27 and J is TRBJ1-1; 7 nucleotides align to TRBD1. This CDR3 spans 13 amino acids. V lost 6 bases and J lost 0; bases outside the gene matches: 1. CDR1 is MNHEY, CDR2 SMNVEV, per germline (reference sequence). CDR3 DNA: TGTGCCAGCAGGGACAGGTTGAACACTGAAGCTTTCTTT. Its protein is CASRDRLNTEAFF.

The CDR3 protein is CASSTGPSPLYEQYF. The CDR3, as DNA: TGTGCCAGTAGTACAGGGCCATCACCACTCTACGAGCAGTACTTC. V is TRBV19 and J is TRBJ2-7, with a tentative D call TRBD1 (5 bases). CDR1 and CDR2 (germline): LNHDA, SQIVND (reference sequence). The CDR3 runs 15 residues. V lost 4 bases and J 3 bases, leaving 16 bases between the germline ends.

This rearrangement joins TRBV5-1 to TRBJ2-1; 8 positions match TRBD2. With 4 bases clipped from V and 5 bases from J, the junction kept 8 bases outside the gene matches. Germline V gene sequence: CDR1 SGHRS, CDR2 YFSETQ. The CDR3 sequence is 15 residues long. CDR3 region: CASSPVPGLDNEQFF. In nucleotides, the CDR3 is TGCGCCAGCAGCCCGGTACCGGGACTAGACAATGAGCAGTTCTTC.

The chain carries TRBV6-5 and TRBJ2-3; TRBD2 matches at 11 bases. The J segment lost 8 bases and the V segment lost 0 bases, leaving 1 base of the junction unmatched. CDR1 and CDR2 from the germline V gene are MNHEY and SVGAGI. This CDR3 contains 14 residues. The CDR3 DNA is TGTGCCAGCAGTTACTCCCTAGCGGGAGGTACGCAGTATTTT. Translated, it gives CASSYSLAGGTQYF.

The genes are TRBV6-5 and TRBJ2-7; TRBD2 matches 13 bases. The trim removed 2 bases at V and 6 bases at J, leaving 4 bases unmatched. The CDR3 sequence is 15 residues long. Germline CDR1 MNHEY, CDR2 SVGAGI. CDR3 nucleotide sequence: TGTGCCAGCAGTTACCGGGGACTAGCGGGAAGCGAGCAGTACTTC. It specifies CASSYRGLAGSEQYF.

CDR3 amino acids: CATSRDSSFQETQYF. CDR3 bases: TGTGCCACCAGCAGAGACTCTAGCTTCCAAGAGACCCAGTACTTC. The chain links TRBV15 to TRBJ2-5, with D tentatively TRBD2 (5 bases). In germline, CDR1 is LNHNV, CDR2 YYDKDF (reference sequence). V gave up 0 bases and J gave up 1 base, with 9 bases separating them. The CDR3 has 15 residues.